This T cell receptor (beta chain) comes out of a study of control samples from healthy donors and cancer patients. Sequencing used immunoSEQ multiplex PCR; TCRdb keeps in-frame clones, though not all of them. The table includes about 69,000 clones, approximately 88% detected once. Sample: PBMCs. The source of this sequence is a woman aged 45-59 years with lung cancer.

The CDR3 nucleotides are TGTGCCAGCAGCCAGAGCTCCTACGAGCAGTACTTC. It codes for CASSQSSYEQYF. The V and J genes are TRBV14 and TRBJ2-7; D uncertain. V lost 3 bases and J 0 bases, leaving 3 bases between the germline ends. The CDR3 is made up of 12 amino acids. Germline CDR1 reads SGHDN; CDR2 reads FVKESK.